A single sample is the source of the 18 T cell receptor beta chains below, sequenced in a study of shared clonotypes between healthy human individuals. Data came from immunoSEQ multiplex PCR; TCRdb stores just in-frame clones and leaves some out. The sample yields approximately 400,000 clones, about 96% seen once. The material sequenced was memory CD8+ T cells sorted from blood. Stated subset: CD45RO+ cells pooled with CCR7-negative TemRA cells. All receptors derive from a man aged 25 to 40 in good health.

The chain has TRBV7-3 and TRBJ2-1; 15 nucleotides line up with TRBD2. This CDR3 is 18 amino acids long. Germline CDR1 and CDR2: SGHTA and FQGTGA. V was clipped by 1 base and J by 10 bases; unmatched bases: 11. Written as DNA, the CDR3 is TGTGCCAGCAGCTTAAACCGGCGGGGACTAGCGGGAGGCCCCGAGCAGTTCTTC. Translation gives CASSLNRRGLAGGPEQFF.

Of note for this clone: The same CDR3 can be traced to other DNA sequences in this sample. The chain employs TRBV18 and TRBJ1-2, with a tentative D call TRBD1 (6 bases). CDR1 and CDR2 from the germline V gene are KGHSH and LQKENI. There are 15 residues in the CDR3. The V gene lost 2 bases and the J gene lost 0 bases, with 10 bases spanning the gap. The CDR3 DNA is TGTGCCAGCTCACCAGACAGGTCAGCTAACTATGGCTACACCTTC. Translation: CASSPDRSANYGYTF.

This chain's CDR3 is CASSPGTRMNTEAFF. The CDR3 nucleotides are TGTGCCAGCTCACCGGGGACACGCATGAACACTGAAGCTTTCTTT. The chain links TRBV18 to TRBJ1-1, with D maybe TRBD1 (6 bases). This CDR3 region has 15 residues. Trimming removed 3 bases from V and 0 bases from J, with 11 bases in between. Germline assignment: CDR1 KGHSH and CDR2 LQKENI. Variable domain in full (rest from reference TRBV18 and TRBJ1-1): NAGVMQNPRHLVRRRGQEARLRCSPMKGHSHVYWYRQLPEEGLKFMVYLQKENIIDESGMPKERFSAEFPKEGPSILRIQQVVRGDSAAYFCASSPGTRMNTEAFFGQGTRLTVV.

The J gene is TRBJ2-3, the V gene TRBV28; 8 bases match TRBD2. This CDR3 contains 15 residues. Germline-derived CDR1 and CDR2 are MDHEN and SYDVKM. J lost 0 bases, V lost 8 bases, and 7 bases had no gene match. DNA for the CDR3: TGTGCCAGCGGTAGCGGGGCCTTTAGCACAGATACGCAGTATTTT. Amino acids: CASGSGAFSTDTQYF.

The chain is built from TRBV5-4 and TRBJ2-3; a possible D gene is TRBD2 (5 bases). CDR3 length: 14 residues. The germline V gene has CDR1 SGHNT and CDR2 YYREEE (reference sequence). The V and J ends lost 0 bases and 4 bases respectively, with 9 bases between them. CDR3 in amino acids: CASSLEADSDTQYF. The DNA of the CDR3 is TGTGCCAGCAGCTTGGAAGCGGACTCAGATACGCAGTATTTT.

This chain links TRBV29-1 with TRBJ1-2, with D maybe TRBD1 (5 bases). This CDR3 comprises 12 residues. V was pared by 4 bases and J by 7 bases, with 13 bases between. Germline CDR1 and CDR2: SQVTM and ANQGSEA. The CDR3 DNA is TGCAGCGTTGCGCAGGGAATGGGTGGCTACACCTTC. Amino acids: CSVAQGMGGYTF.

This clone appeared once. The genes are TRBV15 and TRBJ2-2; 8 bases line up with TRBD1. V lost 5 bases to trimming and J lost 4 bases; unmatched junction nucleotides: 0. From germline, CDR1 is LNHNV and CDR2 YYDKDF (reference sequence). CDR3 length: 13 amino acids. Here the CDR3 DNA reads TGTGCCACCAGCGGACAGGGCACCGGGGAGCTGTTTTTT. It codes for CATSGQGTGELFF.

CDR3 bases: TGTGCCAGCAGTCTAACTAGCGGGAGGTATGGCGGGGAGCTGTTTTTT. Amino acids: CASSLTSGRYGGELFF. The gene calls are TRBV27 and TRBJ2-2, with 12 bases that match TRBD2. Losses at the gene ends were 5 bases for V and 7 bases for J; bases not matched to a gene: 8. The CDR3 length is 16 residues. Looked up from germline, CDR1 is MNHEY and CDR2 is SMNVEV (reference sequence).

This rearrangement joins TRBV6-1 to TRBJ2-7, with 8 bases fitting TRBD1. V lost 2 bases and J lost 3; bases outside the gene matches: 9. Looked up from germline, CDR1 is MNHNS and CDR2 is SASEGT. The CDR3 is 16 amino acids. This CDR3 reads CASSEFEQGAYYEQYF. CDR3 DNA: TGTGCCAGCAGTGAATTCGAGCAGGGGGCGTACTACGAGCAGTACTTC.

Points on this clone: The sample carries other DNA sequences with the same CDR3. The V call is TRBV28, the J call TRBJ2-7; D remains ambiguous. V shed 2 bases and J shed 0 bases, with 2 bases lying between them. Germline V CDR1 and CDR2: MDHEN, SYDVKM. This CDR3 spans 12 amino acids. CDR3 loop: CASSLLSYEQYF. The DNA of the CDR3 is TGTGCCAGCAGTTTACTCTCCTACGAGCAGTACTTC.

This chain links TRBV9 with TRBJ2-1, with 15 bases aligning to TRBD2. The CDR3 consists of 18 residues. V was clipped by 1 base and J by 7 bases; unmatched bases: 9. Germline CDR1 and CDR2: SGDLS and YYNGEE. CDR3 loop: CASSVRTSGRAWLNEQFF. As DNA, the CDR3 is TGTGCCAGCAGCGTAAGGACTAGCGGGAGGGCATGGTTGAATGAGCAGTTCTTC.

The rearrangement links TRBV2 to TRBJ2-5; 8 bases line up with TRBD2. V dropped 6 bases and J dropped 5; count of bases not matched to a gene: 23. From germline, CDR1 is SNHLY and CDR2 FYNNEI. The CDR3 is made up of 19 amino acids. CDR3 sequence reads: CASSPLPGTRPPIGETQYF. CDR3 nucleotide sequence: TGTGCCAGCAGCCCCTTGCCCGGGACTAGGCCCCCAATCGGGGAGACCCAGTACTTC. The variable domain in full, with the rest retrieved from reference TRBV2 and TRBJ2-5, is EPEVTQTPSHQVTQMGQEVILRCVPISNHLYFYWYRQILGQKVEFLVSFYNNEISEKSEIFDDQFSVERPDGSNFTLKIRSTKLEDSAMYFCASSPLPGTRPPIGETQYFGPGTRLLVL.

The CDR3 DNA sequence: TGTGCCACCAGGGGTAATAGCAATCAGCCCCAGCATTTT. Residues: CATRGNSNQPQHF. This chain links TRBV15 with TRBJ1-5; D call uncertain. This CDR3 spans 13 amino acids. Per the germline V gene, CDR1 is LNHNV and CDR2 is YYDKDF (reference sequence). V lost 6 bases and J 0 bases, leaving 6 bases between the germline ends.

The chain links TRBV10-1 to TRBJ2-1; 9 positions match TRBD2. Looked up from germline, CDR1 is WNHNN and CDR2 is SYGVQD (reference sequence). V lost 2 bases and J lost 7; bases outside the gene matches: 6. The CDR3 totals 15 residues. Here the CDR3 reads CASSESGRPFNEQFF. Here the CDR3 DNA reads TGCGCCAGCAGTGAGAGCGGGAGGCCTTTTAATGAGCAGTTCTTC.

V usage is TRBV2 and J usage is TRBJ2-7; TRBD2 might be the D (5 bases). The germline V and J ends were trimmed by 9 bases and 2 bases, with 20 bases remaining between them. Germline loops: CDR1 SNHLY, CDR2 FYNNEI. The CDR3 contains 15 residues. The DNA for the CDR3 is TGTGCCAGTAAACTTATAGGACTGCTTACCTACGAGCAGTACTTC. It encodes CASKLIGLLTYEQYF.

The chain combines TRBV2 with TRBJ2-1, with TRBD2 matching over 8 bases. Looked up from germline, CDR1 is SNHLY and CDR2 is FYNNEI. This CDR3 region has 17 residues. J gave up 4 bases and V 6 bases, and 14 bases lay outside the gene matches. The CDR3 loop is CASRITGLAGGYNEQFF. The DNA of the CDR3 is TGTGCCAGCAGGATAACAGGGCTAGCGGGCGGGTACAATGAGCAGTTCTTC.

The V gene is TRBV18, the J gene TRBJ1-2, with a tentative D call TRBD1 (5 bases). In germline, CDR1 is KGHSH, CDR2 LQKENI. With 5 bases removed from V and 0 bases from J, the gap between germline ends came to 10 bases. The CDR3 sequence is 14 residues long. DNA for the CDR3: TGTGCCAGCTCATTTCGGGGGGCTAACTATGGCTACACCTTC. It translates to CASSFRGANYGYTF.

The V call is TRBV19, the J call TRBJ2-7; 11 bases line up with TRBD2. The CDR3 has 16 amino acids. The germline V gene encodes CDR1 LNHDA and CDR2 SQIVND (reference sequence). V lost 6 bases and J lost 4; bases outside the gene matches: 11. The CDR3 loop reads CASSTGGTSGGYEQYF. DNA for the CDR3: TGTGCCAGTAGCACAGGAGGGACTAGCGGAGGGTACGAGCAGTACTTC. The full variable domain, its missing parts supplied by reference TRBV19 and TRBJ2-7, is DGGITQSPKYLFRKEGQNVTLSCEQNLNHDAMYWYRQDPGQGLRLIYYSQIVNDFQKGDIAEGYSVSREKKESFPLTVTSAQKNPTAFYLCASSTGGTSGGYEQYFGPGTRLTVT.